The clone carrying this T cell receptor (beta chain) has a single count. The data are from a study of blood T cell repertoires in COVID-19. On the study more broadly: From the United States, Italy and Spain came samples of acute and convalescent COVID-19. T cells, B-cell-depleted T cells, or PBMCs provided the cDNA or gDNA that served as material.

Original methodology: Reference gene primer amplification gave nucleated cell count estimates. Sequenced by immunoSEQ multiplex PCR; TCRdb stores in-frame clones only, minus some. The V and J calls and the clone size are those of that table, but D and trimming were determined from the DNA. The data hold about 100,000 clones, with about 83% observed a single time. The CDR3 sequence is 13 residues long. The V end was cut by 3 bases, the J end by 6 bases, with 11 bases between. Per the germline V gene, CDR1 is MNHEY and CDR2 is SMNVEV (reference sequence). This receptor was taken from a human donor in a cohort sampled during active COVID-19. The sequencing input was peripheral blood. The chain recombines TRBV27 with TRBJ1-2; D is unresolved. CDR3 in DNA: TGTGCCAGCAGTTTCACGGGCGGGCATGGCTACACCTTC. It encodes CASSFTGGHGYTF.